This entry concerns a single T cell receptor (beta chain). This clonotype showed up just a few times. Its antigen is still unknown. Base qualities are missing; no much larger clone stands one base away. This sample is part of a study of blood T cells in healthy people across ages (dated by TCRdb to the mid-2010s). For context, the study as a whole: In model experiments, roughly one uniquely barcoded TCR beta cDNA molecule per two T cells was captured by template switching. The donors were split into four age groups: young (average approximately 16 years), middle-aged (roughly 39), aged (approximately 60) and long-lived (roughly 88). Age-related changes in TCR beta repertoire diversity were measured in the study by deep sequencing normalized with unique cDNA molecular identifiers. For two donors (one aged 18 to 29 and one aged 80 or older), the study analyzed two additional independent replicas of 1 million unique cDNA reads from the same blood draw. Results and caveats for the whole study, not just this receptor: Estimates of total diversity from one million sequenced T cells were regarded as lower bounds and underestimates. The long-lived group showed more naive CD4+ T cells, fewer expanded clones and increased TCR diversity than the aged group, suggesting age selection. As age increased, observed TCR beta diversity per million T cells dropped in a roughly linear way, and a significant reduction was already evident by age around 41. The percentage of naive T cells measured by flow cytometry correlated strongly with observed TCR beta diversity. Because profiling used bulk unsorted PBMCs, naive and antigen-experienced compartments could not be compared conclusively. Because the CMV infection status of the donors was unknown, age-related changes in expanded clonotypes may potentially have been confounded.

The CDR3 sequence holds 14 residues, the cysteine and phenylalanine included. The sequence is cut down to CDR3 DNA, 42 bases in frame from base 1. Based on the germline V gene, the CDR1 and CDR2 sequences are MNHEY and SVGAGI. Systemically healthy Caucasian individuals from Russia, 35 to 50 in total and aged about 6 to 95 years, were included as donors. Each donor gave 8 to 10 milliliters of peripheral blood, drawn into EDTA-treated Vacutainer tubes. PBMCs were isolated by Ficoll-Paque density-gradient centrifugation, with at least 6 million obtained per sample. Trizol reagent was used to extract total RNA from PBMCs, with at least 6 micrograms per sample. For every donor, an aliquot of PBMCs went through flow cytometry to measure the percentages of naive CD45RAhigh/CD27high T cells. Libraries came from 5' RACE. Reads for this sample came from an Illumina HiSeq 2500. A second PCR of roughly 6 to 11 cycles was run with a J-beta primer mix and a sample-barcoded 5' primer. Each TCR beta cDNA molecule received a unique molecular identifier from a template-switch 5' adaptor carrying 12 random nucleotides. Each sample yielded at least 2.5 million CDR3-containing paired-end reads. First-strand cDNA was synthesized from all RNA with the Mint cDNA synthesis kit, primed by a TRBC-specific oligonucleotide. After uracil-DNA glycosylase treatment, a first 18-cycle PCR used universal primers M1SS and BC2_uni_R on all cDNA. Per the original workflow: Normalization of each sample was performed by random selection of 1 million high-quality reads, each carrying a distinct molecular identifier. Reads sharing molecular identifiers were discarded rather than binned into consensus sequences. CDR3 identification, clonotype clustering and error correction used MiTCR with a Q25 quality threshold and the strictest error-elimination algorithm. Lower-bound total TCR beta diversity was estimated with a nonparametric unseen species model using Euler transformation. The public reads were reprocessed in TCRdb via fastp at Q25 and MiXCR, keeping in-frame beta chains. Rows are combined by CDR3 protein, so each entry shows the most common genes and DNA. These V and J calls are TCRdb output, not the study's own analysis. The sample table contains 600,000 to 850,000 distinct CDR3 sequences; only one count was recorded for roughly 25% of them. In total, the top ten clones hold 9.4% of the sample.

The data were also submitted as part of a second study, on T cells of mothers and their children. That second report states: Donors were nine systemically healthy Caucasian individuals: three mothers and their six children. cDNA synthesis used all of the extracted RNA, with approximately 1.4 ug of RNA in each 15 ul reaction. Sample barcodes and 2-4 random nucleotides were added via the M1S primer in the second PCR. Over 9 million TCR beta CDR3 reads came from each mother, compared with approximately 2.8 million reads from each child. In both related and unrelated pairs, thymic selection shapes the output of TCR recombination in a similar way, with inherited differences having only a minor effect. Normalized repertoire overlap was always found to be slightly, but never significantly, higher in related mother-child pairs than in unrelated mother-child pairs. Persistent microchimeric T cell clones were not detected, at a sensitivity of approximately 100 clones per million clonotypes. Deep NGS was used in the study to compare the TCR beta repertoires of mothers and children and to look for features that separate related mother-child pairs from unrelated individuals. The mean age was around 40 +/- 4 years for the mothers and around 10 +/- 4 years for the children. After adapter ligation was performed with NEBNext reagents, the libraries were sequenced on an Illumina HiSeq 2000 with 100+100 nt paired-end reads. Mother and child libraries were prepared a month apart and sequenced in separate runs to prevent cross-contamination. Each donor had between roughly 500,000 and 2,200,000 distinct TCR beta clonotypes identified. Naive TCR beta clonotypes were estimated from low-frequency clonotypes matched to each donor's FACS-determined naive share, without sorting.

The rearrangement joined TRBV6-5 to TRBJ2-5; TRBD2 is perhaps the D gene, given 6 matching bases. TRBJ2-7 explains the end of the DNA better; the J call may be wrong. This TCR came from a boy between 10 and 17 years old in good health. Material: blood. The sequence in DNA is TGTGCCAGCAGTTCGGGAGTTCAAGACTACGAGCAGTACTTC. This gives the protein CASSSGVQDYEQYF.